This T cell receptor beta chain comes out of a study of a mutant IDH1 vaccine in newly diagnosed glioma. This CDR3 region has 14 residues. In germline, CDR1 is SGHVS, CDR2 FNYEAQ. Trimming shortened V by 5 bases and J by 7 bases, and 15 bases separated the two germline ends. TCRdb's copy holds only in-frame clones and misses some; the assay was immunoSEQ multiplex PCR. The top ten clones hold 2% to 2.5% of a sample with around 53,000 clones, about 91% of them seen once. Specified time point: week 11, during vaccination. Each vaccine dose was 300 ug of mutant IDH1 20-mer peptide, with topical imiquimod. A word on this clone: The antigen remains unidentified.

The receptor was derived from a man aged 45-65 years with glioma. This chain joins TRBV7-6 and TRBJ2-1; TRBD1 or TRBD2 may be the D gene (6 bases each). This sample comprised PBMCs, obtained from a glioma patient whose treatment included an IDH1 peptide vaccine. The CDR3 nucleotides read TGTGCCAGCAGCCCCAGGGGAGGCAAAAATGAGCAGTTCTTC. The encoded protein is CASSPRGGKNEQFF.